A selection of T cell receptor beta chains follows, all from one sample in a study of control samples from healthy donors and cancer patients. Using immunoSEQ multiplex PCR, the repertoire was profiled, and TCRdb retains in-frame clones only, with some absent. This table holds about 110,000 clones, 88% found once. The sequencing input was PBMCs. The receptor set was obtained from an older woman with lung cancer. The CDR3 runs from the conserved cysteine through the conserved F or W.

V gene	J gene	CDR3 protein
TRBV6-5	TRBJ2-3	CASSYSGTGPTDTQYF
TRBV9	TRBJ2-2	CASSVDGSGLNTGELFF
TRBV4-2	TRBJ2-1	CASSPTASGNEQFF
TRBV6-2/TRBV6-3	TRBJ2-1	CASSSASGSHEQFF
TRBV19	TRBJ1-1	CASTEAWGAPNTEAFF
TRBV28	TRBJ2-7	CASSSLLRSGREQYF
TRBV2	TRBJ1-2	CASSEGQGEFGYTF
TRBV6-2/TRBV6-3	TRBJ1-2	CASSWATTTGNGYTF
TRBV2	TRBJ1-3	CASSEAGNTIYF
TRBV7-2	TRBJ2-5	CASSQQGARETQYF
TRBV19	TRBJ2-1	CASSGSTNNEQFF
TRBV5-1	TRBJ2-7	CASSGTGASSYEQYF
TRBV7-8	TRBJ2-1	CASSPMGQARYNEQFF
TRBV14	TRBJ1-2	CASSQGGGANYGYTF
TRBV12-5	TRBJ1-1	CASGSGGGRNTEAFF
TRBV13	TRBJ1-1	CASSRNMNTEAFF
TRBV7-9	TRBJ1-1	CASSLGGSNTEAFF
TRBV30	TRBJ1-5	CAWKGNSNQPQHF
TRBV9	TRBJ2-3	CASSVGASGVTDTQYF
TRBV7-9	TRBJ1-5	CASSPGTGSYSNQPQHF
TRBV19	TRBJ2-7	CASSIAGSGEQYF
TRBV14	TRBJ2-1	CASRPRDRGRDEQFF
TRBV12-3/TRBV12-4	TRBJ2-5	CASSSTGKETQYF
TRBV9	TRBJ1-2	CASSPRGDNYGYTF
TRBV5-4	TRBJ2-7	CASSFGTGRIPYEQYF
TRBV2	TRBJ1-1	CASKGGTEAFF
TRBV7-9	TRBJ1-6	CASAGQGYNSPLHF